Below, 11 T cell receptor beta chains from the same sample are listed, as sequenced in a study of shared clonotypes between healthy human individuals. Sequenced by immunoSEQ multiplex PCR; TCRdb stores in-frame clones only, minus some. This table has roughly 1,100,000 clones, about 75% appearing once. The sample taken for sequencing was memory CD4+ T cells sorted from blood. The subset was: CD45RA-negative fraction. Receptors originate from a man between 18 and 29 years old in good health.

CDR3 DNA sequence: TGTGCCAGCAGGAGCTTGGGGACAGGGAACGAGCAGTACTTC. This translates into CASRSLGTGNEQYF. The chain combines TRBV6-5 with TRBJ2-7; 9 positions match TRBD1. CDR1 is MNHEY, CDR2 SVGAGI, per germline. V trimming: 6 bases; J trimming: 5 bases; junction bases outside the gene matches: 8. CDR3 size: 14 residues.

The CDR3 loop reads CASSLTLASGVSYNEQFF. Written as DNA, the CDR3 is TGTGCCAGCAGCTTAACGTTGGCTAGCGGGGTCTCCTACAATGAGCAGTTCTTC. The chain has TRBV7-3 and TRBJ2-1, with 9 bases matching TRBD2. The CDR3 has 18 residues. CDR1 and CDR2 from the germline V gene are SGHTA and FQGTGA. V gave up 0 bases and J gave up 0 bases; unmatched junction bases: 6.

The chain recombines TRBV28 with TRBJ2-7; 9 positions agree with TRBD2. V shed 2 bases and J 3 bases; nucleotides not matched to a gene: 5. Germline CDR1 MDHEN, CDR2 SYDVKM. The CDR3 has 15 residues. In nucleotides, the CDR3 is TGTGCCAGCAGTTTAGGCGGGGGGGCTGTCTACGAGCAGTACTTC. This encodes CASSLGGGAVYEQYF.

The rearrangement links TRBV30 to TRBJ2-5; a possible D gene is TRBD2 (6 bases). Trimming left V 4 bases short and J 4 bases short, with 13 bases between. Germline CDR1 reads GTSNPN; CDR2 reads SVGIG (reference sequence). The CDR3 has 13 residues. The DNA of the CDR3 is TGTGCCTGGAACGGAGGGGACCGAGAGACCCAGTACTTC. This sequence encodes CAWNGGDRETQYF.

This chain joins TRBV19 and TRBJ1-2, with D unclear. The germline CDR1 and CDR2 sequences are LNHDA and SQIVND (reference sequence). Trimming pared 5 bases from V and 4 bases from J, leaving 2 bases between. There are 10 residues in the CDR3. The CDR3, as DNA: TGTGCCAGTAGTGGCTATGGCTACACCTTC. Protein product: CASSGYGYTF.

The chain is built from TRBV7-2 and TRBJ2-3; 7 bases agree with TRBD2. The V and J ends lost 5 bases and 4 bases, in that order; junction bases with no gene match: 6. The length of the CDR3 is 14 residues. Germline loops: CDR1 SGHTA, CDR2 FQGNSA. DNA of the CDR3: TGTGCCAGCAGCCACGGACTAGACGCAGATACGCAGTATTTT. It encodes CASSHGLDADTQYF.

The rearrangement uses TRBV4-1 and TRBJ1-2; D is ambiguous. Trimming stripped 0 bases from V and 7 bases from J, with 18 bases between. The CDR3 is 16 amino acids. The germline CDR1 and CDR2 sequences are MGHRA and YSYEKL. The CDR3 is CASSQDENRVLPGYTF. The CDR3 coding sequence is TGCGCCAGCAGCCAAGATGAGAACAGAGTTCTCCCTGGCTACACCTTC.

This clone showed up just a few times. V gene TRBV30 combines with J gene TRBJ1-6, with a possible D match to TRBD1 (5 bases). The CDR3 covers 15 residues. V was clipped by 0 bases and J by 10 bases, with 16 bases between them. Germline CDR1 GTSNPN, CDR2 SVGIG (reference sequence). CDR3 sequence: CAWSVPGTERSPLHF. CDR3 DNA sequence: TGTGCCTGGAGTGTGCCAGGGACCGAGCGGTCACCCCTCCACTTT. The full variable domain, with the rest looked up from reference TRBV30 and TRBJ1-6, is SQTIHQWPATLVQPVGSPLSLECTVEGTSNPNLYWYRQAAGRGLQLLFYSVGIGQISSEVPQNLSASRPQDRQFILSSKKLLLSDSGFYLCAWSVPGTERSPLHFGNGTRLTVT.

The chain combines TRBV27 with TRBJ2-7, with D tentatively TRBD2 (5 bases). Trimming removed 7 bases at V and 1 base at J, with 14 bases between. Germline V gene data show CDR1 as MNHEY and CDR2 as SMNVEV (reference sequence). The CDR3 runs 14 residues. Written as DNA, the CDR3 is TGTGCCAGCAAACGCCGGGAAGGGTCCTACGAGCAGTACTTC. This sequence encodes CASKRREGSYEQYF.

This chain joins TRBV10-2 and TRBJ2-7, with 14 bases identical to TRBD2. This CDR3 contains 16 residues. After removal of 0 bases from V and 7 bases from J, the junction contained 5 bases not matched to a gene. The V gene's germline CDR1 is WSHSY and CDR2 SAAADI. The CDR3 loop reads CASSESGTSGSREQYF. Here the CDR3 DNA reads TGCGCCAGCAGTGAGTCCGGGACTAGCGGGAGTAGGGAGCAGTACTTC.

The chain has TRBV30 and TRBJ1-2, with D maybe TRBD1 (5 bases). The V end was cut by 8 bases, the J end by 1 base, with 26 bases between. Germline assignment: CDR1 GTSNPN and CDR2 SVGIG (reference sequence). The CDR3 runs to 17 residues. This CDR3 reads CAVGRGSPPSVNYGYTF. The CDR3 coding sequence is TGTGCCGTCGGTCGGGGGTCCCCTCCGTCCGTTAACTATGGCTACACCTTC.